A single sample is the source of the 18 T cell receptor beta chains below, sequenced in a study of T cell changes during pregnancy in multiple sclerosis. Repertoires were generated with immunoSEQ multiplex PCR, while TCRdb's copy carries only in-frame clones and drops some. The table shows approximately 110,000 clones, with about 90% occurring only once. The material sequenced was peripheral blood, taken in the third trimester of pregnancy. The source of these receptors is a female donor with multiple sclerosis, enrolled in a pregnancy study.

The count of this clone is one. The rearrangement uses TRBV19 and TRBJ1-1; TRBD1 matches at 8 bases. The V gene's germline CDR1 is LNHDA and CDR2 SQIVND (reference sequence). The CDR3 has 15 residues. The junction had 15 bases not matched to a gene; V was cut back by 8 bases and J by 7 bases. The CDR3, as DNA: TGTGCCAGTTCCTCCGGGACAGGCTTTTATGGTGAAGCTTTCTTT. It translates to CASSSGTGFYGEAFF.

J is TRBJ1-6 and V is TRBV6-5, with D perhaps TRBD1 (5 bases). V was shortened by 0 bases and J by 9 bases, with 15 bases between the two germline ends. CDR1 is MNHEY, CDR2 SVGAGI, per germline. The CDR3 runs 16 residues. The CDR3 here is CASSYSSGRQGSPLHF. CDR3 nucleotide sequence: TGTGCCAGCAGTTACTCATCCGGACGGCAGGGTTCACCCCTCCACTTT.

The chain combines TRBV4-1 with TRBJ2-7; D remains ambiguous. Germline values: CDR1 MGHRA, CDR2 YSYEKL. V lost 11 bases to trimming and J lost 6 bases, with 17 bases between them. This CDR3 comprises 12 residues. The CDR3 is CAAGPPGFEQYF. As DNA, the CDR3 is TGCGCCGCAGGTCCCCCTGGGTTCGAGCAGTACTTC.

J is TRBJ1-2 and V is TRBV7-9; 8 bases match TRBD1. The germline V gene has CDR1 SEHNR and CDR2 FQNEAQ (reference sequence). Trimming cost V 3 bases and J 6 bases; bases outside gene matches: 3. This CDR3 has 13 residues. The DNA for the CDR3 is TGTGCCAGCAGCTTGGGACAGGATCATGGCTACACCTTC. It is translated as CASSLGQDHGYTF.

The sample holds one count of this clone. This chain joins TRBV18 and TRBJ1-2; 9 bases are shared with TRBD1. V shed 3 bases, J shed 6 bases, and the junction held 8 bases outside the gene matches. Per germline, CDR1 KGHSH and CDR2 LQKENI. The length of the CDR3 is 15 residues. The CDR3 bases are TGTGCCAGCTCACCTAATCCTGGACAGGGGCATGGCTACACCTTC. As protein: CASSPNPGQGHGYTF.

The chain combines TRBV7-2 with TRBJ2-5, with D unresolved. Trimming shortened V by 5 bases and J by 7 bases, and 11 bases separated the two germline ends. Per the germline V gene, CDR1 is SGHTA and CDR2 is FQGNSA. The CDR3 runs 12 residues. The CDR3 sequence is CASSPPHGTQYF. CDR3 in DNA: TGTGCCAGCAGCCCTCCCCACGGGACCCAGTACTTC.

The chain carries TRBV27 and TRBJ2-1; the match to TRBD1 covers 8 bases. Trimming took 4 bases from V and 8 from J; bases not matched to a gene: 10. The V gene's germline CDR1 is MNHEY and CDR2 SMNVEV (reference sequence). This CDR3 spans 15 amino acids. The chain's CDR3 is CASSSGQGGHDEQFF. CDR3 nucleotides: TGTGCCAGCAGTTCCGGACAGGGTGGTCACGATGAGCAGTTCTTC.

The sample holds one count of this clone. The chain links TRBV14 to TRBJ2-1; D remains ambiguous. CDR1 SGHDN and CDR2 FVKESK come from the germline V gene. CDR3 length equals 13 residues. V was cut by 4 bases and J by 6 bases, with 10 bases left in between. DNA of the CDR3: TGTGCCAGCAGCCCCCACGGGTTCAATGAGCAGTTCTTC. This encodes CASSPHGFNEQFF.

In its sample, this clone was seen a few times. The gene calls are TRBV2 and TRBJ1-1, with a weak D call TRBD1 (5 bases). The CDR3 spans 14 residues. Germline-derived CDR1 and CDR2 are SNHLY and FYNNEI. Trimming removed 7 bases from V and 2 bases from J, with 14 bases in between. The CDR3, as DNA: TGTGCCAGCACCTTGGGGGGGATTAACACTGAAGCTTTCTTT. Its translation is CASTLGGINTEAFF.

This clone came up a few times. V gene TRBV7-3 combines with J gene TRBJ2-2; TRBD1 matches 9 bases. Per germline, CDR1 SGHTA and CDR2 FQGTGA. The CDR3 has 13 residues. Germline trimming cut 8 bases from V and 5 bases from J; bases unmatched to any gene: 3. CDR3 bases: TGTGCCAGCGGGACAGGGTTAACCGGGGAGCTGTTTTTT. Translating gives CASGTGLTGELFF.

The genes are TRBV7-2 and TRBJ2-7, with TRBD1 identical over 11 bases. CDR3 length: 15 residues. J gave up 7 bases and V 1 base, and 6 bases lay outside the gene matches. Germline CDR1 and CDR2: SGHTA and FQGNSA. The CDR3 region has the DNA TGTGCCAGCAGCTTAGAAGGGACAGGGGGGCGGGAGCAGTACTTC. Translating gives CASSLEGTGGREQYF.

V and J are TRBV5-1 and TRBJ2-3; tentatively, D is TRBD2 (6 bases). The CDR3 totals 15 residues. CDR1 is SGHRS and CDR2 is YFSETQ in the germline V gene. The germline V and J ends were trimmed by 4 bases and 3 bases, with 15 bases remaining between them. The CDR3 spells CASSPGGARTDTQYF. The CDR3 DNA reads TGCGCCAGCAGCCCGGGCGGGGCCAGAACAGATACGCAGTATTTT.

The chain recombines TRBV23-1 with TRBJ1-6; D is perhaps TRBD1 (5 bases). TRBV23-1 is an ORF for which the function is uncertain. Trimming pared 7 bases from V and 3 bases from J, leaving 10 bases between. The CDR3 loop spans 14 amino acids. The CDR3 sequence: CASKETDYNSPLHF. CDR3 DNA: TGCGCCAGCAAAGAGACAGACTATAATTCACCCCTCCACTTT.

CDR3 sequence: CASSLLPSAGGAYEQYF. As DNA, the CDR3 is TGCGCCAGCAGCCTCCTCCCTTCGGCGGGGGGGGCATACGAGCAGTACTTC. This chain uses TRBV4-1 with TRBJ2-7, with 9 bases identical to TRBD2. The V gene end was trimmed by 4 bases and the J gene end by 4 bases; junction bases not matched to a gene: 14. The CDR3 sequence is 17 residues long. Germline V gives CDR1 MGHRA, CDR2 YSYEKL.

The chain couples TRBV10-3 to TRBJ2-5, with D perhaps TRBD1 (7 bases). V dropped 2 bases and J dropped 3 bases, with 19 bases sitting between them. The CDR3 runs 17 residues. CDR1 and CDR2 from the germline V gene are ENHRY and SYGVKD. CDR3 in amino acids: CAISEEVRGRSEETQYF. The CDR3 region has the DNA TGTGCCATCAGTGAGGAGGTCAGGGGGAGGTCGGAAGAGACCCAGTACTTC.

The gene calls are TRBV7-9 and TRBJ2-7, with TRBD1 matching 10 bases. The CDR3 is made up of 14 amino acids. From germline, CDR1 is SEHNR and CDR2 FQNEAQ (reference sequence). Trimming at V came to 5 bases and at J to 7 bases, leaving 8 bases not matched to a gene. DNA for the CDR3: TGTGCCAGCAGCACCCGACAGGGGGCGGTAGAGCAGTACTTC. Its protein product is CASSTRQGAVEQYF.

In its sample, this clone was seen once. The chain uses TRBV5-4 and TRBJ2-7; 9 bases fit TRBD2. The CDR3 extends over 15 amino acids. Trimming cost V 0 bases and J 0 bases; bases outside gene matches: 1. Germline V CDR1 and CDR2: SGHNT, YYREEE (reference sequence). The CDR3 DNA reads as TGTGCCAGCAGCTTGGGAGCGGGGGGCTCCTACGAGCAGTACTTC. This gives the protein CASSLGAGGSYEQYF.

This clone came up a few times. The chain employs TRBV6-6 and TRBJ2-2; TRBD1 agrees at 9 bases. Unmatched junction bases numbered 7, after V lost 6 bases and J lost 5 bases. Germline V CDR1 and CDR2: MNHNY, SVGAGI (reference sequence). The CDR3 runs to 15 residues. The CDR3 loop reads CASSRTGTGTGELFF. CDR3 nucleotide sequence: TGTGCCAGCAGCCGAACCGGGACAGGGACCGGGGAGCTGTTTTTT.